This T cell receptor beta chain was found in a study of T-cell reconstitution after alpha-beta-depleted transplantation in children (TCRdb year 2016). About the full investigation: The study quantitatively tracked T-cell immune reconstitution after TCRalphabeta/CD19-depleted allogeneic hematopoietic cell transplantation in children using TCR repertoire profiling.

From cysteine to phenylalanine, the CDR3 is 17 amino acids long. Only the CDR3 part of the read is kept: 51 bases, read in frame from the first base. Deletion took 0 bases off V and 7 bases off J, with a span of 18 bases between the germline ends. The germline V gene encodes CDR1 SGHDN and CDR2 FVKESK. The study at large found these results: Hyperexpanded clone frequencies declined over subsequent months; after one year, T-cell counts and TCRbeta diversity were mostly attributed to newly produced T cells. In some patients, the high TCRbeta diversity seen at day 60 was put down to recipient T cells and intrathymic progenitors that had survived conditioning. The apparently early recovery of alphabetaT-cell counts about two months after transplant reportedly depended on only several hundred rapidly expanded clones that came from non-depleted graft cells.

Preparation of the library involved PCR. The sample was run on an Illumina HiSeq 2500. TCR libraries were prepared with molecular barcoding, using unique molecular identifiers to normalize TCRbeta repertoire quantification. TCRdb ran its own pipeline on the public reads, namely fastp trimming at Q25 and MiXCR clone calling, and kept in-frame beta chains. Every entry covers one CDR3 protein and lists the most common genes and DNA from its rows. The sample yields 500,000 to 750,000 distinct CDR3 sequences; over 20% were counted once. Under 45% of the sample goes to the ten largest clones. This clonotype was counted only a few times. Its antigen remains unidentified. The record has no base qualities; no much larger clone is one base away. Read against the paper, the sample's treatment or condition label means: allogeneic hematopoietic cell transplantation with graft depleted of TCRalphabeta T cells and CD19 B cells. The transplant recipients were children given TCRalphabeta/CD19-depleted allogeneic hematopoietic cell grafts.

The chain is made from TRBV14 and TRBJ2-2; the D gene is unclear. The sequence was obtained from a boy under two years old with Wiskott-Aldrich syndrome, due to receive a stem cell transplant. This specimen was PBMCs, taken before TCRalphabeta/CD19-depleted stem cell transplant. Here is the DNA: TGTGCCAGCAGCCAAGATAGGAGTCGAATCTCGGACGGGGAGCTGTTTTTT. This encodes CASSQDRSRISDGELFF.